Sequencing of this T cell receptor (beta chain) was carried out in a study of control samples from healthy donors and cancer patients. The CDR3 spans 14 residues. Sequenced by immunoSEQ multiplex PCR; TCRdb stores in-frame clones only, minus some. The sample contains 190,000 or so clones, roughly 93% of which appear only once. This sequence originates from a man in his late teens or twenties in good health. The sequenced sample was blood. The rearrangement uses TRBV21-1 and TRBJ1-4. TRBV21-1 is deemed a pseudogene. The CDR3 region is CASRKRRTNEKLFF. The CDR3 DNA follows: TGTGCCAGCAGAAAGCGACGGACTAATGAAAAACTGTTTTTT.